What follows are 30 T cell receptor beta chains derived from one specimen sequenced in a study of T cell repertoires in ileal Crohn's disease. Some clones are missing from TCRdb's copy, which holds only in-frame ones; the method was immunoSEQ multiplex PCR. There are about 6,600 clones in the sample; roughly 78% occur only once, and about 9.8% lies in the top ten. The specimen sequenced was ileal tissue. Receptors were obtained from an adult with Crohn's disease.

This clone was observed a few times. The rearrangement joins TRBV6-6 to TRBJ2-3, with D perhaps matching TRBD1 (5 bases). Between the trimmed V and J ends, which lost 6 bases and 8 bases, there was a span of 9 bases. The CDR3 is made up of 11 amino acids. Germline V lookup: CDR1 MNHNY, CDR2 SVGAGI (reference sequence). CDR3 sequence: CASSLRGTQYF. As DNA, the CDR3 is TGTGCCAGCAGCCTTAGGGGTACGCAGTATTTT.

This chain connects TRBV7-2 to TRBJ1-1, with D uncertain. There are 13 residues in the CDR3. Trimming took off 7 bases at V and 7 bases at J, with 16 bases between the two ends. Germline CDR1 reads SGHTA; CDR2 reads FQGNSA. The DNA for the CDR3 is TGTGCCAGCAACCCCTATCTATTTGATGAAGCTTTCTTT. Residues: CASNPYLFDEAFF.

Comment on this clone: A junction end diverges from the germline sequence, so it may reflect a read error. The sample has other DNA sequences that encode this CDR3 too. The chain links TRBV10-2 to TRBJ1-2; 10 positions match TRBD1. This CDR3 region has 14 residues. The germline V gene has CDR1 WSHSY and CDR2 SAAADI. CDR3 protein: CASSEDRGRNGYTF. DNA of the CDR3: TGCGCCAGCAGTGAGGACAGGGGGCGAAACGGCTACACCTTT.

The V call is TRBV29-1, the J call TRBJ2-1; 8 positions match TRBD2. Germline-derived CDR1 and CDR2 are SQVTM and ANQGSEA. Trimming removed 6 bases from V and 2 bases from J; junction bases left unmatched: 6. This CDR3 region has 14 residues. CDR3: CSVVSGGTYNEQFF. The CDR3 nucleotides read TGCAGCGTAGTCAGCGGGGGAACCTACAATGAGCAGTTCTTC.

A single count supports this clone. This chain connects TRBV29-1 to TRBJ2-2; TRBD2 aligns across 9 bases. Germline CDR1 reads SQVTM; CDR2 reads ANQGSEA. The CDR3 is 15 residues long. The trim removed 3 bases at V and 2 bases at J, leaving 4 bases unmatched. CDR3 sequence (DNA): TGCAGCGTTGAGGCTAGCGGGATAAACACCGGGGAGCTGTTTTTT. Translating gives CSVEASGINTGELFF.

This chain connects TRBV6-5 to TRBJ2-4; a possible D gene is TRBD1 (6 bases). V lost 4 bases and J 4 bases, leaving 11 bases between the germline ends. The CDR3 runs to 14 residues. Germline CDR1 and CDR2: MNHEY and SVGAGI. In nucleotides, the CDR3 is TGTGCCAGCAGTTCCGTTGACAGGAAAAACATTCAGTACTTC. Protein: CASSSVDRKNIQYF.

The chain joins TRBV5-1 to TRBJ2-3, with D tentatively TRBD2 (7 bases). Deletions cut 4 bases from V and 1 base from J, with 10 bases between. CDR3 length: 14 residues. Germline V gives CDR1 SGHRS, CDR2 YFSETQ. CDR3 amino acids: CASSGGAGTDTQYF. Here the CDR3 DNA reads TGCGCCAGCAGCGGGGGGGCCGGCACAGATACGCAGTATTTT.

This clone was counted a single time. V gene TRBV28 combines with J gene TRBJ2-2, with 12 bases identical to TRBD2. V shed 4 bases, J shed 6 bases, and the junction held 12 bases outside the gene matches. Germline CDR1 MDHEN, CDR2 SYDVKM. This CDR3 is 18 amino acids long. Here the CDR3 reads CASSSFPWTSGTSGELFF. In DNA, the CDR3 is TGTGCCAGCAGTTCTTTTCCTTGGACTAGCGGGACCTCCGGGGAGCTGTTTTTT.

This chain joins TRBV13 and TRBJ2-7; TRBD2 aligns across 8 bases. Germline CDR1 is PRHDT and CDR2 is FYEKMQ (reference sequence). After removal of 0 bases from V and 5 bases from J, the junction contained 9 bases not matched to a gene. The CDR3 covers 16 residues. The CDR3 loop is CASSLGSGLVANEQYF. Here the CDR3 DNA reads TGTGCCAGCAGCTTAGGCTCGGGACTAGTAGCGAACGAGCAGTACTTC.

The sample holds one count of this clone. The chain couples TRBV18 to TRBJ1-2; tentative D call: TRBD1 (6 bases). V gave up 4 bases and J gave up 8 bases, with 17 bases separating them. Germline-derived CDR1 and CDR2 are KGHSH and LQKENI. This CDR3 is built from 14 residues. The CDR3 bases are TGTGCCAGCTCACTGGACAGTTTTGCGGGCGGCTACACCTTC. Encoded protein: CASSLDSFAGGYTF.

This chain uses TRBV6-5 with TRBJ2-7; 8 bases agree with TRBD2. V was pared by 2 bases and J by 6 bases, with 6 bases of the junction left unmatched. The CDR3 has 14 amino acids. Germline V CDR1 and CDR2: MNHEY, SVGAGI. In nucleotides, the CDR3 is TGTGCCAGCAGTTACGGCGGGGGGAGGAGCGAGCAGTACTTC. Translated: CASSYGGGRSEQYF.

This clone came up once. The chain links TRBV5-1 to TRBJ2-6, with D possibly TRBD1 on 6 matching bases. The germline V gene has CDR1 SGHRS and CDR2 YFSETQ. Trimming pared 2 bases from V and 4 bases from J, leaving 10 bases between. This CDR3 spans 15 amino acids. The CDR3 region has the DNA TGCGCCAGCAGCTTCGGGACACAGGGGGCCAACGTCCTGACTTTC. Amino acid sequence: CASSFGTQGANVLTF. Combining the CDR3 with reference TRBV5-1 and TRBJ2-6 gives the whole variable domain KAGVTQTPRYLIKTRGQQVTLSCSPISGHRSVSWYQQTPGQGLQFLFEYFSETQRNKGNFPGRFSGRQFSNSRSEMNVSTLELGDSALYLCASSFGTQGANVLTFGAGSRLTVL.

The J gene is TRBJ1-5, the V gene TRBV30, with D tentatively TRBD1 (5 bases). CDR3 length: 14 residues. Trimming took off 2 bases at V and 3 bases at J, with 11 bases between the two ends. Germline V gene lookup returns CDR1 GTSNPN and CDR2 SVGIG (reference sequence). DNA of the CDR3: TGTGCCTGGAGTTCAGGGCACAACAATCAGCCCCAGCATTTT. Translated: CAWSSGHNNQPQHF.

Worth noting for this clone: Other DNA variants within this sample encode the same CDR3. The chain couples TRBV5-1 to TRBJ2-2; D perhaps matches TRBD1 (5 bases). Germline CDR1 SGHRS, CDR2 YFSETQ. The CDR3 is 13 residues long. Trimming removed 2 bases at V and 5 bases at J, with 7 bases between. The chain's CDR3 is CASSLGVTGELFF. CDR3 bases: TGCGCCAGCAGCTTAGGGGTGACCGGGGAGCTGTTTTTT. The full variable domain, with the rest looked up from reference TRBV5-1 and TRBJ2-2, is KAGVTQTPRYLIKTRGQQVTLSCSPISGHRSVSWYQQTPGQGLQFLFEYFSETQRNKGNFPGRFSGRQFSNSRSEMNVSTLELGDSALYLCASSLGVTGELFFGEGSRLTVL.

CDR3 region: CASSVQPGLGETQYF. CDR3 DNA: TGTGCCAGCAGCGTTCAACCGGGACTGGGAGAGACCCAGTACTTC. V usage is TRBV9 and J usage is TRBJ2-5; the D gene is possibly TRBD2 (6 bases). The V and J ends lost 2 bases and 4 bases respectively, with 15 bases between them. Germline CDR1 and CDR2: SGDLS and YYNGEE. There are 15 residues in the CDR3.

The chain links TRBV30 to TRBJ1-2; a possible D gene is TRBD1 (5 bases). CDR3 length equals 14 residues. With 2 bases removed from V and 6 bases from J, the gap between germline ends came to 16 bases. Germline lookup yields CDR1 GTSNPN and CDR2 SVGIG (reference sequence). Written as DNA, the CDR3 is TGTGCCTGGAGTAGGACATTTGAAGGTGATGGCTACACCTTC. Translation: CAWSRTFEGDGYTF.

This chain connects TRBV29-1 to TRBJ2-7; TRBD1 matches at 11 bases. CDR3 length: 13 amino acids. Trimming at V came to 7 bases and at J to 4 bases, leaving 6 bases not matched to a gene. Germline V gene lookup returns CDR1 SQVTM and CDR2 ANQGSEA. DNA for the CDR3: TGCAGCGCTGGACAGGGGGCTCGGTACGAGCAGTACTTC. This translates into CSAGQGARYEQYF.

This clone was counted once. The DNA for the CDR3 is TGCGCCAGCAGCCCGTCTAGCGGTACCGGGGAGCTGTTTTTT. Translation gives CASSPSSGTGELFF. This chain connects TRBV5-1 to TRBJ2-2; 7 nucleotides align to TRBD2. V lost 4 bases, J lost 5 bases, and 5 bases stayed unmatched. The CDR3 consists of 14 residues. Germline assignment: CDR1 SGHRS and CDR2 YFSETQ.

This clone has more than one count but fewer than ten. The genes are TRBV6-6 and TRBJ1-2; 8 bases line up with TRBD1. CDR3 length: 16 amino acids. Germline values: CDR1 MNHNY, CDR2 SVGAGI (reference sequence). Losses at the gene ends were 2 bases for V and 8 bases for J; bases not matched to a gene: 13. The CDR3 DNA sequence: TGTGCCAGCAGTTACGGTGGGGACAGGCCGTCAGAAGGCTACACCTTC. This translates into CASSYGGDRPSEGYTF.

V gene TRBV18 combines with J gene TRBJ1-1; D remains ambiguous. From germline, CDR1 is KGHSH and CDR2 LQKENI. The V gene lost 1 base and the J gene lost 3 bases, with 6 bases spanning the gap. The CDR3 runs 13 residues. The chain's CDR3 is CASSPLQDTEAFF. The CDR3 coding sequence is TGTGCCAGCTCACCACTCCAGGACACTGAAGCTTTCTTT.

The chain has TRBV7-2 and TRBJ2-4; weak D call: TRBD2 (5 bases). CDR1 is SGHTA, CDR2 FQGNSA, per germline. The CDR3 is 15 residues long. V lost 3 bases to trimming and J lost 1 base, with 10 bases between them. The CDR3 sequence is CASSLDGNAKNIQYF. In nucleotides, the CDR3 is TGTGCCAGCAGCTTGGACGGGAACGCCAAAAACATTCAGTACTTC.

The CDR3 sequence: CASRGGGGPHEQFF. The CDR3 region has the DNA TGTGCCAGCCGTGGGGGCGGGGGGCCCCATGAGCAGTTCTTC. The rearrangement joins TRBV25-1 to TRBJ2-1; 8 nucleotides match TRBD2. This CDR3 has 14 amino acids. The V gene end was trimmed by 8 bases and the J gene end by 8 bases; junction bases not matched to a gene: 11. CDR1 and CDR2 (germline): MGHDK, SYGVNS.

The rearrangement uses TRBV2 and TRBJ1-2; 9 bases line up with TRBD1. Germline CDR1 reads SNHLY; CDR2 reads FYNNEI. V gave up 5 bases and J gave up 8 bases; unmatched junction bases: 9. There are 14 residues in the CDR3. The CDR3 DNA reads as TGTGCCAGCAGTTCTGGACAGGGGTTTGGGGGCTACACCTTC. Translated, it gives CASSSGQGFGGYTF.

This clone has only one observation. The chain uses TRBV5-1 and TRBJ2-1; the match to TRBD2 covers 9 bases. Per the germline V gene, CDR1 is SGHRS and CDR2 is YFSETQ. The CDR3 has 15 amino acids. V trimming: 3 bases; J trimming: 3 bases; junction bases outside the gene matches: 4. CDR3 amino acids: CASSSTSGYYNEQFF. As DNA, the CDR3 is TGCGCCAGCAGCTCGACTAGCGGCTACTACAATGAGCAGTTCTTC.

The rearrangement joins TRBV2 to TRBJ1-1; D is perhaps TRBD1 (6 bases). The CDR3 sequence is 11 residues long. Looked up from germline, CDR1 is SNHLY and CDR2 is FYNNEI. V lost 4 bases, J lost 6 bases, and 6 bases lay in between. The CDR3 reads CASSGQAEAFF. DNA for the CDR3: TGTGCCAGCAGTGGACAGGCTGAAGCTTTCTTT.

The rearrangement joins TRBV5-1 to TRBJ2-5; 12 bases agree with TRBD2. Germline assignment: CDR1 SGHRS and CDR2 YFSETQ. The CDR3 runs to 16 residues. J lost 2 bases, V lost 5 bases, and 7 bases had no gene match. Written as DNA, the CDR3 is TGCGCCAGCAGTCCTTGGACTAGCGGGGCACAAGAGACCCAGTACTTC. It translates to CASSPWTSGAQETQYF.

The CDR3 sequence is CAWSVGGTRGYTF. CDR3 in DNA: TGTGCCTGGAGTGTGGGGGGAACGCGGGGCTACACCTTC. The rearrangement uses TRBV30 and TRBJ1-2; maybe TRBD1 (5 bases). The CDR3 length is 13 residues. Germline V gene data show CDR1 as GTSNPN and CDR2 as SVGIG (reference sequence). V lost 0 bases and J lost 8, with 13 bases in between.

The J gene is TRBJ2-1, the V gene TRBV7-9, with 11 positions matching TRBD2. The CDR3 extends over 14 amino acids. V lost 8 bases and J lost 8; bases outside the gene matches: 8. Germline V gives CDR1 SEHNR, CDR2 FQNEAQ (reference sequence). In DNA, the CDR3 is TGTGCCAGCGGTTGGACTAGCGGGTGGGATGAGCAGTTCTTC. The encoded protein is CASGWTSGWDEQFF.

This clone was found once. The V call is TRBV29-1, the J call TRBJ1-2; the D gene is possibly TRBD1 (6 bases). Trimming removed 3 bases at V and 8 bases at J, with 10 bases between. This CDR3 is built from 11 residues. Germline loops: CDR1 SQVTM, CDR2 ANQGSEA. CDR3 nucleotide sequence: TGCAGCGTTGACAGGGGTCCGGGCTACACCTTC. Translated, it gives CSVDRGPGYTF.

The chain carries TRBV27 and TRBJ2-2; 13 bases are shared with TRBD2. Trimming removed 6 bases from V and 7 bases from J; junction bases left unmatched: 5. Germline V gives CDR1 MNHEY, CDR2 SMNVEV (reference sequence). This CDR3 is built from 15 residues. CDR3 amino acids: CASSLTSGRFGELFF. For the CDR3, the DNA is TGTGCCAGCAGCCTGACTAGCGGGAGGTTCGGGGAGCTGTTTTTT.